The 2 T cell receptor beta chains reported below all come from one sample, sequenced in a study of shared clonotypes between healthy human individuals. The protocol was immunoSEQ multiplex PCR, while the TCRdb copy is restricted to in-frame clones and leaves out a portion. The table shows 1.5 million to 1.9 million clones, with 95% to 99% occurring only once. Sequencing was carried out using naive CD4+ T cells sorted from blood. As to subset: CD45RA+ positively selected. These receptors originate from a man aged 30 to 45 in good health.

The CDR3 spells CSAVTDMNTEAFF. The CDR3 DNA reads TGCAGCGCAGTTACAGATATGAACACTGAAGCTTTCTTT. This sequence joins TRBV29-1 and TRBJ1-1; D not certain. V lost 7 bases and J lost 0, with 12 bases in between. Germline V lookup: CDR1 SQVTM, CDR2 ANQGSEA. The CDR3 is made up of 13 amino acids.

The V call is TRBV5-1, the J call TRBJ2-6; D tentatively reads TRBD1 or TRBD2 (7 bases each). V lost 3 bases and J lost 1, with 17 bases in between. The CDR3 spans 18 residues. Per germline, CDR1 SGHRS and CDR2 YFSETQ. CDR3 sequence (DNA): TGCGCCAGCAGCTCCCGTCCCAGGGGGGGGTCTGGGGCCAACGTCCTGACTTTC. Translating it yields CASSSRPRGGSGANVLTF.